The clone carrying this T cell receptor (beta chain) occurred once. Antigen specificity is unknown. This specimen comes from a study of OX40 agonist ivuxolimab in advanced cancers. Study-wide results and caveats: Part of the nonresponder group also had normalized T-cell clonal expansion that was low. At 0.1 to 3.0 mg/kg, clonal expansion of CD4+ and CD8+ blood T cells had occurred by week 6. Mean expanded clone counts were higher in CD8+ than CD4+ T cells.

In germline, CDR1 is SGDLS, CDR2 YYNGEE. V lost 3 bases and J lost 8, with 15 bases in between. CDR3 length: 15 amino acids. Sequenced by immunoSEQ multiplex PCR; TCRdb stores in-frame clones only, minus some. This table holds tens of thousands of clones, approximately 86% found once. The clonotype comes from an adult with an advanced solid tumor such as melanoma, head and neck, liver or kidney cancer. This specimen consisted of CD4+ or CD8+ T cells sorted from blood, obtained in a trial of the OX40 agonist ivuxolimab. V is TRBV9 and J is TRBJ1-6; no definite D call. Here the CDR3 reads CASSGSSGEDSPLHF. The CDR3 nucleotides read TGTGCCAGCAGCGGCTCTAGCGGGGAAGATTCACCCCTCCACTTT.